Listed below are T cell receptor beta chains from one sample, sequenced in a study of cytomegalovirus exposure and HLA in healthy donors. Sequenced by immunoSEQ multiplex PCR; TCRdb stores in-frame clones only, minus some. Of about 60,000 clones listed, 70% to 90% were seen once; the top ten hold roughly 1.5%. Sequenced sample: PBMCs. These receptors originate from a young man in good health and CMV-seronegative. Each CDR3 is given without its conserved first and last residue.

V gene	CDR3 protein
TRBV2	ASSTTRDSQDMNTEAF
TRBV7-2	ASSLRSYEQY
TRBV6-6	ASKEQGGLGETQY
TRBV4-1	ASSHRTGGNTEAF
TRBV5-6	ASSLEGTSARYEQY
TRBV4-1	ASTTGGDTQY
TRBV5-1	ASSSGAGGNYEQY
TRBV11-3	ASSLNVGGQETQY
TRBV18	ASTRGGSGYT
TRBV7-9	ASSPQAGLETQY
TRBV5-8	ASSGVGTGPQPQH
TRBV6-4	ASSPGTGGNEKLF
TRBV18	ASSIDRGNTEAF
TRBV28	ASSLWLSTNEKLF
TRBV7-9	ASSWTPNRETQY
TRBV7-9	ASSYPGVRDTQY